The source of this TCR beta chain is a study of shared clonotypes between healthy human individuals (TCRdb year 2020). At the level of the whole study: A few men and two women, aged 18 to 49 years, made up the cohort. The study deeply sequenced blood TCR repertoires of about five healthy adults to estimate repertoire size and the extent of clonotype sharing between individuals. For each donor, three plates each were used for CD4 naive and CD4 memory, two plates were used for CD8 naive, and one plate was used for CD8 memory. Each donor's leukapheresis produced roughly between about 0.9 and 9.5 billion PBMCs. To increase sequencing depth and limit assay-specific biases, different laboratories used diverse techniques to prepare libraries and sequence TCR repertoires. Overall study results and their limits: Sampling was restricted to blood, and TCR repertoires in tissues likely differ from the TCR repertoires found in blood. Clonotypes shared by all four sorted-subset donors showed higher generation probabilities than non-shared clonotypes. Pairwise subsampling led to the expectation that sequencing depth would affect the degree of clonotype sharing among donors. The genetic and exposure-history diversity represented was limited by the small number of donors. Naive subsets generally had larger estimated clonotype richness than memory subsets did. Even with the large sequencing depth, rarefaction of the sorted-subset datasets indicated that sequencing was incomplete. Sharing across several donors was observed for 5% to 6.5% of naive CD4, 3% to 4% of naive CD8, 2% to 2.5% of memory CD4, and over 0.3% of memory CD8 clonotypes.

Using the deep immunoSEQ assay, TCR CDR3 regions were amplified from genomic DNA by multiplex PCR. For each cell subset, the extracted genomic DNA was distributed evenly across all wells of several immunoSEQ 96-well plates, and each plate served as one replicate. For sorted subsets, approximately 200 ng of genomic DNA, equivalent to 30,000 or so T cell genomes, went into each replicate PCR. The purified libraries were quantified using a Qubit 3.0 fluorometer, sized with a Bioanalyzer 2100, and then quantified again using the KAPA Library Quantification kit. Every immunoSEQ 96-well plate was sequenced on a separate single-read 150-cycle Illumina NextSeq 550 flow cell. In the source study's methods: Because only junctional sequences without quality scores were contained in the immunoSEQ output, filtering matching that applied to full-length reads could not be performed. To assign V/J genes and CDR3, sequences were annotated using PyIR, a Python wrapper for IgBLAST v1.9, with IMGT germline references. Any read was removed if the V/J assignment was weak (E-value above 1e-6), the CDR3 was missing, or the read contained stop codons, out-of-frame junctions, or ambiguous translated residues. V3J clonotypes were defined as sequences sharing the same inferred V gene, J gene, and CDR3 amino acid sequence. Percentage overlap between repertoires was calculated by dividing the number of shared unique clonotypes by the size of the smaller repertoire. Richness of each repertoire was evaluated using RTK rarefaction, the Chao1 estimator, and Recon v2.1 estimates of unobserved clonotypes. Generation probabilities for all TCRbeta clonotypes obtained by the gDNA method from a handful of donors were computed using OLGA. TCRdb mirrors the immuneACCESS table, restricted to in-frame sequences. Some clones are absent from its copies; in checked studies, under half trace to an unresolved V gene, and the reason for the others is unknown. The V and J calls and clone size were taken over from that table, and D and trimming were inferred from the DNA. Counted in this sample were about 680,000 clones; approximately 79% of them appeared once. The ten biggest clones cover under 2% of the sample.

Healthy HIV-negative adults with no recently reported acute infections or vaccinations were included as donors. All donors were Caucasian adults living in Nashville, Tennessee, USA. Magnetic negative selection was used to enrich CD4+ T cells, after which naive cells were positively selected on CD45RA and the negative fraction became the memory subset. Blood was obtained by leukapheresis, after which PBMCs were separated by Ficoll-Histopaque density gradient centrifugation and cryopreserved in liquid nitrogen vapor phase. Purity and quantity of every magnetically sorted T cell population were checked by analytical flow cytometry. Each sorted fraction had its genomic DNA isolated and then quantified by UV absorbance on a Nanodrop 2000c. CDR1 is given as MDHEN and CDR2 as SYDVKM, both from the germline V gene. Counted from cysteine to phenylalanine, this CDR3 has 15 amino acids. The sequence is cut down to CDR3 DNA, 45 bases in frame from base 1. V and J are truncated by 3 bases and 2 bases respectively, leaving an intervening sequence of 12 bases.

This clone turned up a few times. Its recognized antigen is unknown. The sample holds no much larger clone one base away, and base qualities are not on file. This sequence originates from a woman between 25 and 40 years old in good health. This receptor chain uses TRBV28 and TRBJ2-3, with the D gene call left open. Sequencing was done on a sample of memory CD4+ T cells sorted from blood. According to the study, the label for this sample's cell subset or site signals: CD45RA-negative fraction. The sequenced DNA: TGTGCCAGCAGTTTTGGGCAGCGTGACACAGATACGCAGTATTTT. Translation gives CASSFGQRDTDTQYF. The CDR3, completed at both ends by the reference TRBV28 and TRBJ2-3 genes, gives the full variable domain DVKVTQSSRYLVKRTGEKVFLECVQDMDHENMFWYRQDPGLGLRLIYFSYDVKMKEKGDIPEGYSVSREKKERFSLILESASTNQTSMYLCASSFGQRDTDTQYFGPGTRLTVL.